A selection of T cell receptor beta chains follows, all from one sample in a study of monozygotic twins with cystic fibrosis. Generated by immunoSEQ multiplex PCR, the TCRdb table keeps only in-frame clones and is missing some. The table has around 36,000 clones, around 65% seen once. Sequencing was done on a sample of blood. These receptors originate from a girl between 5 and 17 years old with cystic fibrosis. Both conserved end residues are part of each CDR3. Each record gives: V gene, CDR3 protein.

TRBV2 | CASSRLGLSISGGLTDTQYF
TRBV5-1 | CASSLVGITSFRNEQFF
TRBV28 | CASSLWALKDSSNYGYTF
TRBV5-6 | CASSFRRSRTVNTGELFF
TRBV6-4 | CASSDSKRGETGELFF
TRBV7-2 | CASSLFRGSNEQYF
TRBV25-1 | CASSEARPGTRNTIYF
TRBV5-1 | CASSRTGTGANVLTF
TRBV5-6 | CASSVTGIRGGYTF
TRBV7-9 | CASSKNREVGYGYTF
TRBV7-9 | CASSPQENTGELFF
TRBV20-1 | CSAWDRDTQYF
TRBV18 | CASSPPLPDRLDTYEQYF
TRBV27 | CASSLLAGGGTYEQYF
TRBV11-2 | CASSLIRHYGYTF
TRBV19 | CASRDRGNTEAFF
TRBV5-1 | CASSLMTGLNTEAFF
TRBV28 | CASSPGEGYEQYF
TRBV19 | CASTAGDRSGANVLTF
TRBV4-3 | CASSQDVGGVYNEQFF
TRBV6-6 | CASSSLAGETQYF
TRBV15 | CATSRGSSYNEQFF
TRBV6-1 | CASSPRDGTYEQYF
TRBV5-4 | CASSSSTGGDEQYF
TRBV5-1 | CASSLDRPGAANYGYTF
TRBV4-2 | CASSQTTALYEQYF
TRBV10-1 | CASRDLAGARNGELFF
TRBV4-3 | CASSPRTGGTYEQYF
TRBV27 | CASSSPRTGSFEQYF
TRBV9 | CASSGGGGGPGYGYTF
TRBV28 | CASSLPRDMAAFF
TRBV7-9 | CASSSLLTGVWNTEAFF
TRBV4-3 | CASSQEWEVISREKLFF
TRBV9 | CASSESGGSTDTQYF
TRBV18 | CASSPWGGSGANVLTF